A selection of T cell receptor beta chains follows, all from one sample in a study of T cells after yellow fever vaccination. TCRdb reprocessed the 5' RACE reads via MiXCR and lists one record per CDR3 protein. The profile covers around 160,000 distinct CDR3 sequences, with 6.5% to 8.5% appearing a single time and more than 2% taken by the ten largest. This specimen consisted of CD4+ T cells sorted from PBMCs, obtained about 5 days after the first yellow fever vaccination. All receptors derive from a man aged 18 to 30 who received the YFV17D yellow fever vaccine. CDR3s include the opening cysteine and the closing phenylalanine or tryptophan. The D gene is left open where the match is weak. For some rows the clone size is stated as once, few or many, or as a class when expanded; others skip it.

j_call: TRBJ2-7; d_call: -; v_call: TRBV15; clone_size: few; cdr3_aa: CATSFDSYEQYF; cdr3_nt: TGTGCCACCAGTTTCGACTCCTACGAGCAGTACTTC
j_call: TRBJ2-7; d_call: -; v_call: TRBV18; clone_size: many; cdr3_aa: CASSPVSGAEYEQYF; cdr3_nt: TGTGCCAGCTCACCAGTTTCAGGGGCGGAATACGAGCAGTACTTC
j_call: TRBJ2-1; d_call: -; v_call: TRBV4-2; clone_size: many; cdr3_aa: CASSQVRGVGGLSVGEQFF; cdr3_nt: TGTGCCAGCAGCCAAGTGCGCGGGGTAGGGGGTCTCTCCGTCGGTGAGCAGTTCTTC
j_call: TRBJ2-1; d_call: -; v_call: TRBV18; clone_size: many; cdr3_aa: CASSLQDRYNEQFF; cdr3_nt: TGTGCCAGCTCCCTACAGGACCGGTACAATGAGCAGTTCTTC
j_call: TRBJ2-5; d_call: -; v_call: TRBV6-2/TRBV6-3; clone_size: many; cdr3_aa: CASSLRGERQETQYF; cdr3_nt: TGTGCCAGCAGTCTCCGAGGGGAGCGGCAAGAGACCCAGTACTTC
j_call: TRBJ2-4; d_call: -; v_call: TRBV2; clone_size: many; cdr3_aa: CASLPRVGGTPGIQYF; cdr3_nt: TGTGCCAGCCTCCCGCGAGTTGGCGGGACACCAGGCATTCAGTACTTC
j_call: TRBJ1-5; d_call: -; v_call: TRBV4-2; clone_size: many; cdr3_aa: CASSLAFQGSGQPQHF; cdr3_nt: TGTGCCAGCAGCCTGGCTTTCCAGGGATCAGGTCAGCCCCAGCATTTT
j_call: TRBJ1-1; d_call: -; v_call: TRBV5-6; clone_size: many; cdr3_aa: CASSLEVRGNTEAFF; cdr3_nt: TGTGCCAGCAGCTTGGAGGTCCGGGGGAACACTGAAGCTTTCTTT
j_call: TRBJ2-4; d_call: -; v_call: TRBV7-2; clone_size: -; cdr3_aa: CASSVGGGGRIQYF; cdr3_nt: TGTGCCAGCAGCGTAGGGGGGGGGGGCCGCATTCAGTACTTC
j_call: TRBJ2-3; d_call: -; v_call: TRBV7-2; clone_size: few; cdr3_aa: CASSLGSAGTQYF; cdr3_nt: TGTGCCAGCAGCTTAGGGTCGGCAGGTACGCAGTATTTT
j_call: TRBJ2-5; d_call: TRBD1; v_call: TRBV24-1; clone_size: many; cdr3_aa: CATRGTGMGETQYF; cdr3_nt: TGTGCCACCAGGGGGACAGGGATGGGTGAGACCCAGTACTTC
j_call: TRBJ1-6; d_call: TRBD1; v_call: TRBV27; clone_size: few; cdr3_aa: CASSLSRRDREDSPLHF; cdr3_nt: TGTGCCAGCAGTTTATCGCGTAGGGACAGGGAGGATTCACCCCTCCACTTT
j_call: TRBJ2-7; d_call: -; v_call: TRBV28; clone_size: many; cdr3_aa: CASSLDQGRDEQYF; cdr3_nt: TGTGCCAGCAGTTTAGACCAGGGGCGAGACGAGCAGTACTTC
j_call: TRBJ2-7; d_call: -; v_call: TRBV20-1; clone_size: many; cdr3_aa: CSASTGGTGEQYF; cdr3_nt: TGCAGTGCTAGTACAGGAGGAACGGGGGAGCAGTACTTC
j_call: TRBJ1-1; d_call: TRBD1; v_call: TRBV10-3; clone_size: many; cdr3_aa: CAISEQTGDTEAFF; cdr3_nt: TGTGCCATCAGTGAGCAGACAGGGGACACTGAAGCTTTCTTT
j_call: TRBJ1-1; d_call: TRBD1; v_call: TRBV2; clone_size: -; cdr3_aa: CASSEDRGEAFF; cdr3_nt: TGTGCCAGCAGCGAAGACAGGGGCGAAGCTTTCTTT
j_call: TRBJ1-6; d_call: -; v_call: TRBV6-1; clone_size: -; cdr3_aa: CASSPRTVQPKSPLHF; cdr3_nt: TGTGCCAGCAGTCCCCGGACAGTCCAACCAAAGTCACCCCTCCACTTT
j_call: TRBJ2-1; d_call: TRBD1; v_call: TRBV7-9; clone_size: many; cdr3_aa: CASSPPGQGAYNEQFF; cdr3_nt: TGTGCCAGCAGCCCCCCGGGACAGGGGGCTTACAATGAGCAGTTCTTC
j_call: TRBJ2-5; d_call: TRBD2; v_call: TRBV20-1; clone_size: -; cdr3_aa: CSAVGLAVGAQETQYF; cdr3_nt: TGCAGTGCTGTCGGACTAGCGGTGGGTGCCCAAGAGACCCAGTACTTC
j_call: TRBJ2-5; d_call: -; v_call: TRBV4-2; clone_size: once; cdr3_aa: CASSQEKGGGETQYF; cdr3_nt: TGTGCCAGCAGCCAAGAAAAGGGCGGCGGGGAGACCCAGTACTTC
j_call: TRBJ2-5; d_call: TRBD1; v_call: TRBV5-1; clone_size: many; cdr3_aa: CASSPQDRGIETQYF; cdr3_nt: TGCGCCAGCAGCCCCCAGGACAGGGGAATAGAGACCCAGTACTTC
j_call: TRBJ2-1; d_call: TRBD1; v_call: TRBV7-2; clone_size: -; cdr3_aa: CASSLGDRGRADEQFF; cdr3_nt: TGTGCCAGCAGCTTAGGAGACAGGGGGCGCGCGGATGAGCAGTTCTTC
j_call: TRBJ2-3; d_call: TRBD1; v_call: TRBV7-3; clone_size: many; cdr3_aa: CASAEQGIFTDTQYF; cdr3_nt: TGTGCCAGCGCCGAACAGGGGATCTTCACAGATACGCAGTATTTT
j_call: TRBJ1-3; d_call: -; v_call: TRBV9; clone_size: many; cdr3_aa: CASSSSRNTIYF; cdr3_nt: TGTGCCAGCAGCTCATCTCGAAACACCATATATTTT
j_call: TRBJ2-2; d_call: -; v_call: TRBV6-2/TRBV6-3; clone_size: many; cdr3_aa: CASLQGLTGELFF; cdr3_nt: TGTGCCAGCCTACAGGGACTCACCGGGGAGCTGTTTTTT
j_call: TRBJ1-1; d_call: -; v_call: TRBV6-1; clone_size: few; cdr3_aa: CASSEYSGTGRAFF; cdr3_nt: TGTGCCAGCAGTGAATATTCGGGGACGGGAAGGGCTTTCTTT
j_call: TRBJ2-4; d_call: TRBD2; v_call: TRBV5-1; clone_size: -; cdr3_aa: CASSAIQGRGRGNIQYF; cdr3_nt: TGCGCCAGCAGCGCCATCCAAGGGAGGGGCCGGGGGAACATTCAGTACTTC
j_call: TRBJ2-3; d_call: -; v_call: TRBV29-1; clone_size: many; cdr3_aa: CSVALSVDGDTQYF; cdr3_nt: TGCAGCGTCGCCCTCTCTGTGGACGGAGATACGCAGTATTTT
j_call: TRBJ2-3; d_call: TRBD1; v_call: TRBV6-1; clone_size: many; cdr3_aa: CASSQQGAEDTQYF; cdr3_nt: TGTGCCAGCAGTCAACAGGGGGCTGAAGATACGCAGTATTTT
j_call: TRBJ2-1; d_call: -; v_call: TRBV7-3; clone_size: few; cdr3_aa: CASSLLGSYNEQFF; cdr3_nt: TGTGCCAGCAGCTTATTGGGCAGCTACAATGAGCAGTTCTTC
j_call: TRBJ1-2; d_call: -; v_call: TRBV7-6; clone_size: many; cdr3_aa: CASSPLADLLYGYTF; cdr3_nt: TGTGCCAGCAGCCCACTGGCGGACCTCCTCTATGGCTACACCTTC
j_call: TRBJ2-1; d_call: TRBD1; v_call: TRBV6-5; clone_size: many; cdr3_aa: CASSYRAWGQSYNEQFF; cdr3_nt: TGTGCCAGCAGTTACCGGGCGTGGGGACAGAGCTACAATGAGCAGTTCTTC
j_call: TRBJ1-2; d_call: TRBD1; v_call: TRBV20-1; clone_size: few; cdr3_aa: CSGTGQVYGYTF; cdr3_nt: TGCAGCGGGACGGGACAGGTCTATGGCTACACCTTC
j_call: TRBJ1-2; d_call: -; v_call: TRBV12-3/TRBV12-4; clone_size: many; cdr3_aa: CASNLWGANYGYTF; cdr3_nt: TGTGCCAGCAACCTGTGGGGGGCTAACTATGGCTACACCTTC
j_call: TRBJ1-6; d_call: -; v_call: TRBV6-6; clone_size: -; cdr3_aa: CASSYVGGPLHF; cdr3_nt: TGTGCCAGCAGTTACGTGGGAGGACCCCTCCACTTT